Below, one TCR beta chain is given with its context. The CDR3 loop spans 13 amino acids. V was pared by 2 bases and J by 8 bases, with 12 bases between. This sample is drawn from a study of blood T cell repertoires in COVID-19. Method: immunoSEQ multiplex PCR; TCRdb's copy keeps in-frame clones and lacks some. Of fewer than 500,000 clones in the sample, around 88% were seen once. What was sequenced was peripheral blood. The clonotype comes from a woman under 40 with acute or convalescent COVID-19. The chain links TRBV12-3 or TRBV12-4 to TRBJ1-2, with TRBD1 as a possible D gene (5 bases). The CDR3 DNA reads TGTGCCAGCAGTTTAAGGGGATTAACAGGCTACACCTTC. This gives the protein CASSLRGLTGYTF.